This T cell receptor beta chain was documented in a study of blood T cell repertoires in COVID-19. Turning to the study itself: In each case, the material was cDNA or gDNA derived from T cells, B-cell-depleted T cells, or PBMCs.

Participants were aged about 18 to 100 years from approximately 25 US areas. Clones were read by immunoSEQ multiplex PCR, and TCRdb kept only the in-frame ones, dropping some. The data hold a few hundred thousand clones, with roughly 84% observed a single time. The germline V gene encodes CDR1 SGHDN and CDR2 FVKESK. V was clipped by 4 bases and J by 4 bases; unmatched bases: 15. CDR3 length: 18 residues. Sequencing used PBMCs or T cells enriched from blood (not recorded which). The chain uses TRBV14 and TRBJ2-1, with TRBD2 matching 8 bases. The receptor was isolated from a woman aged 45-59 years who had been exposed to COVID-19. CDR3 bases: TGTGCCAGCAGCCCCATCGGCGGGGGGTTCGCGGCGTACAATGAGCAGTTCTTC. Residues: CASSPIGGGFAAYNEQFF.